The subject of this entry is one T cell receptor (beta chain). Antigen unknown. This record belongs to a study of blood T cells in healthy people across ages. Study observations and caveats: Per million T cells, the diversity of TCR beta decreased roughly linearly as age advanced. Without sorted subsets, naive and antigen-experienced compartments could not be conclusively compared.

Total RNA was extracted at no less than 5 micrograms per sample. Primed by a sample-barcoded 5' primer and a J-beta primer mix, a second PCR proceeded for roughly 7 to 12 cycles. Every sample produced at least 2.5 million CDR3-containing paired-end reads. TCRdb recomputed calls from the 5' RACE reads with MiXCR, one row per CDR3 protein. The profile shows 1.5 million to 2 million distinct CDR3 sequences, less than 50% of them singletons. The V gene lost 2 bases and the J gene lost 2 bases, with 21 bases spanning the gap. The CDR3 is 18 amino acids. Germline-derived CDR1 and CDR2 are MNHNS and SASEGT. The J gene is TRBJ1-2, the V gene TRBV6-1; D gene uncertain. The material sequenced was blood. The clonotype originates from a woman aged 40 to 50 in good health. Here the CDR3 reads CASSELEIWTDLNYGYTF. The DNA of the CDR3 is TGTGCCAGCAGTGAATTGGAGATTTGGACCGACCTAAACTATGGCTACACCTTC.